These T cell receptor beta chains were read from a single sample in a study of cytomegalovirus exposure and HLA in healthy donors. Here immunoSEQ multiplex PCR was the method, and the copy in TCRdb shows in-frame clones only, minus some. Here the sample spans 150,000 to 160,000 clones, roughly 77% being singletons. Specimen: PBMCs. All receptors come from a man under 40 in good health and CMV-seropositive. Both conserved end residues are part of each CDR3. The D gene is left open where the match is weak. Only some rows state a clone size, as once, few, many or a class for expanded clones.

j_call clone_size v_call d_call cdr3_aa cdr3_nt
TRBJ1-1 few TRBV30 NA CAWSVRENTEAFF TGTGCCTGGAGTGTACGGGAGAACACTGAAGCTTTCTTT
TRBJ1-2 once TRBV5-6 TRBD1 CASSLAVGGEYGYTF TGTGCCAGCAGCTTGGCAGTAGGGGGCGAGTATGGCTACACCTTC
TRBJ1-2 NA TRBV7-8 NA CASSRREDSGYTF TGTGCCAGCAGCCGACGGGAAGACTCTGGCTACACCTTC
TRBJ1-3 NA TRBV2 TRBD1 CASGGDRTGNTIYF TGTGCCAGCGGGGGGGACAGGACTGGAAACACCATATATTTT
TRBJ2-6 NA TRBV6-6 TRBD2 CASSWEGTGANVLTF TGTGCCAGCAGTTGGGAGGGGACTGGGGCCAACGTCCTGACTTTC
TRBJ2-7 NA TRBV11-2 NA CASSLGAAYEQYF TGTGCCAGCAGCTTAGGGGCAGCTTACGAGCAGTACTTC
TRBJ2-1 NA TRBV9 NA CASSDLQGTYNEQFF TGTGCCAGCAGCGACCTACAGGGGACTTACAATGAGCAGTTCTTC
TRBJ2-1 NA TRBV2 TRBD1 CASSMTGGDFYEQFF TGTGCCAGTTCCATGACAGGGGGCGATTTTTATGAGCAGTTCTTC
TRBJ2-1 few TRBV7-2 NA CASSLGQGSSSYNEQFF TGTGCCAGCAGCTTAGGCCAGGGCTCTAGCTCCTACAATGAGCAGTTCTTC
TRBJ2-1 once TRBV13 NA CASSQDKYNEQFF TGTGCCAGCAGCCAAGACAAGTACAATGAGCAGTTCTTC
TRBJ2-3 once TRBV15 TRBD2 CATSRARTSGGAEDTQYF TGTGCCACCAGCAGAGCCCGGACTAGCGGGGGGGCCGAAGATACGCAGTATTTT
TRBJ2-2 once TRBV2 TRBD2 CASSVGLAPTGELFF TGTGCCAGCAGTGTAGGACTAGCGCCCACCGGGGAGCTGTTTTTT
TRBJ1-1 NA TRBV12-5 NA CASGLFMNTEAFF TGTGCTAGTGGTTTGTTCATGAACACTGAAGCTTTCTTT
TRBJ1-2 many TRBV2 TRBD1 CASSEGTGDSPNYGYTF TGTGCCAGCAGTGAAGGGACAGGTGATTCTCCTAACTATGGCTACACCTTC
TRBJ1-5 NA TRBV7-9 NA CASSFQVQPQHF TGTGCCAGCAGCTTTCAGGTCCAGCCCCAGCATTTT
TRBJ2-5 NA TRBV5-4 TRBD1 CASSEPGTARGKTQYF TGTGCCAGCAGCGAGCCCGGGACAGCCCGTGGGAAGACCCAGTACTTC
TRBJ2-3 NA TRBV11-2 NA CASSLRGTDTQYF TGTGCCAGCAGCTTACGGGGCACAGATACGCAGTATTTT
TRBJ2-3 NA TRBV27 NA CASSLFYSTDTQYF TGTGCCAGCAGTTTATTCTACTCCACAGATACGCAGTATTTT
TRBJ2-6 once TRBV9 NA CASSGWTEAGANVLTF TGTGCCAGCAGCGGATGGACAGAAGCTGGGGCCAACGTCCTGACTTTC
TRBJ1-2 NA TRBV18 NA CASSPGGEYYGYTF TGTGCCAGCTCACCAGGGGGGGAGTACTATGGCTACACCTTC
TRBJ1-1 NA TRBV10-3 NA CAIRDRVNTEAFF TGTGCCATCAGGGACAGAGTGAACACTGAAGCTTTCTTT
TRBJ1-2 NA TRBV28 NA CASSLDEGEIFGYTF TGTGCCAGCAGTTTAGACGAGGGGGAGATTTTTGGCTACACCTTC
TRBJ2-7 NA TRBV5-6 NA CASSLARRVYEQYF TGTGCCAGCAGCTTGGCTCGCAGGGTCTACGAGCAGTACTTC
TRBJ1-1 NA TRBV7-2 TRBD1 CASSSQGQGTTEAFF TGTGCCAGCAGCTCCCAGGGACAGGGGACGACTGAAGCTTTCTTT
TRBJ2-7 NA TRBV6-5 TRBD1 CASSSPRRTGVNQQYF TGTGCCAGCAGTTCCCCTCGGAGGACAGGGGTAAACCAGCAGTACTTC
TRBJ2-3 NA TRBV2 TRBD2 CASSPPGERGSRTQYF TGTGCCAGCAGTCCCCCGGGCGAGCGGGGGTCACGTACGCAGTATTTT
TRBJ2-3 NA TRBV10-2 TRBD2 CASSHPSGRPDTQYF TGCGCCAGCAGTCACCCCAGCGGGAGGCCAGATACGCAGTATTTT
TRBJ2-7 NA TRBV9 NA CASSPTLEGVLYEQYF TGTGCCAGCAGCCCTACCCTAGAGGGAGTGTTGTACGAGCAGTACTTC
TRBJ1-1 once TRBV6-6 TRBD1 CASRVQGEMEAFF TGTGCCAGCAGGGTACAGGGGGAGATGGAAGCTTTCTTT
TRBJ2-3 NA TRBV7-3 TRBD2 CASSQGYGTRDTDTQYF TGTGCCAGCAGCCAGGGGTACGGGACTAGGGACACAGATACGCAGTATTTT
TRBJ1-3 NA TRBV11-2 TRBD1 CASSLDWDRARKTDGNTIYF TGTGCCAGCAGCTTAGACTGGGACAGGGCCCGTAAGACCGATGGAAACACCATATATTTT
TRBJ1-5 NA TRBV19 NA CASSTIEAQHF TGTGCCAGTAGCACGATAGAGGCCCAGCATTTT
TRBJ1-1 NA TRBV6-1 NA CASGLRRENTEAFF TGTGCCAGCGGACTCCGAAGGGAGAACACTGAAGCTTTCTTT
TRBJ2-1 NA TRBV19 NA CASSPWRDSNEQFF TGTGCCAGTAGCCCCTGGCGGGATTCTAATGAGCAGTTCTTC
TRBJ1-1 NA TRBV5-4 NA CASSLDWAGGPNTEAFF TGTGCCAGCAGCTTGGACTGGGCGGGCGGCCCGAACACTGAAGCTTTCTTT
TRBJ1-1 few TRBV7-9 NA CASSLEQGTEAFF TGTGCCAGCAGCTTAGAACAGGGAACTGAAGCTTTCTTT
TRBJ1-3 NA TRBV20-1 NA CSARGPDTIYF TGCAGTGCCCGAGGCCCGGACACCATATATTTT
TRBJ1-1 NA TRBV19 NA CASSISQGSEAFF TGTGCCAGTAGTATATCGCAGGGCTCTGAAGCTTTCTTT
TRBJ2-4 NA TRBV7-3 TRBD1 CASSSGTGGNIQYF TGTGCCAGCAGCTCCGGGACAGGGGGCAACATTCAGTACTTC
TRBJ2-6 NA TRBV6-1 NA CASSEPGSGANVLTF TGTGCCAGCAGTGAACCGGGGTCCGGGGCCAACGTCCTGACTTTC
TRBJ2-1 few TRBV6-6 TRBD2 CASSYSRGGYNEQFF TGTGCCAGCAGTTACTCGCGGGGGGGATATAATGAGCAGTTCTTC
TRBJ1-5 few TRBV19 NA CASSTQQGSNQPQHF TGTGCCAGTAGTACCCAACAGGGAAGCAATCAGCCCCAGCATTTT
TRBJ1-1 once TRBV7-8 TRBD1 CASSFTGEQRNTEAFF TGTGCCAGCAGCTTTACAGGGGAACAGAGGAACACTGAAGCTTTCTTT
TRBJ1-5 NA TRBV7-2 NA CASSQEGVGNQPQHF TGTGCCAGCAGCCAAGAGGGTGTTGGCAATCAGCCCCAGCATTTT
TRBJ1-2 NA TRBV4-3 NA CASSKASGGLNGYTF TGCGCCAGCAGCAAAGCATCCGGGGGACTAAATGGCTACACCTTC